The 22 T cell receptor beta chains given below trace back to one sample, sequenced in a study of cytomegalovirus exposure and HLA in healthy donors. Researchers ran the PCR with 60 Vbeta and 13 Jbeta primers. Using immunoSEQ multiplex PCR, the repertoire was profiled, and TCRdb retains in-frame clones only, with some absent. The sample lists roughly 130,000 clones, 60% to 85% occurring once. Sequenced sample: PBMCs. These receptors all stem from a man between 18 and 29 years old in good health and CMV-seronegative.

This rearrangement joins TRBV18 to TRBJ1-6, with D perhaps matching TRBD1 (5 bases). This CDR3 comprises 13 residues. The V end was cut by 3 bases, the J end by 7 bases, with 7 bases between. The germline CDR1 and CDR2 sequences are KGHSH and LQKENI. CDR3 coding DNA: TGTGCCAGCTCACCGACAGAAAATTCACCCCTCCACTTT. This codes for CASSPTENSPLHF. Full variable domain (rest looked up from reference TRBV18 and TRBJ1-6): NAGVMQNPRHLVRRRGQEARLRCSPMKGHSHVYWYRQLPEEGLKFMVYLQKENIIDESGMPKERFSAEFPKEGPSILRIQQVVRGDSAAYFCASSPTENSPLHFGNGTRLTVT.

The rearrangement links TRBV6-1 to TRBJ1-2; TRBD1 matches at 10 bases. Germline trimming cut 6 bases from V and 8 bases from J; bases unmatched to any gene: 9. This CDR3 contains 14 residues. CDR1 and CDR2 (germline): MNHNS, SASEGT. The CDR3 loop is CASRPGQGRRGYTF. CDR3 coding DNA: TGTGCCAGCAGACCGGGACAGGGGAGGCGCGGCTACACCTTC.

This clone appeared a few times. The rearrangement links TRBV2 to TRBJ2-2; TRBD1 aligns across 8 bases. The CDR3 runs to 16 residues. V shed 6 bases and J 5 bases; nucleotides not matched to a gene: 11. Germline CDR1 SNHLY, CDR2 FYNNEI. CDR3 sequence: CASRANGQGNTGELFF. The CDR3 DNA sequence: TGTGCCAGCAGGGCTAACGGACAGGGCAATACCGGGGAGCTGTTTTTT.

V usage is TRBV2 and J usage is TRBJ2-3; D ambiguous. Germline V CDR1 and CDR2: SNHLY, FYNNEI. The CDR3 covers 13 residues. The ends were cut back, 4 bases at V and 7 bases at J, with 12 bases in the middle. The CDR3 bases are TGTGCCAGCAGTGCTATGGTAACCCATACGCAGTATTTT. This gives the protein CASSAMVTHTQYF.

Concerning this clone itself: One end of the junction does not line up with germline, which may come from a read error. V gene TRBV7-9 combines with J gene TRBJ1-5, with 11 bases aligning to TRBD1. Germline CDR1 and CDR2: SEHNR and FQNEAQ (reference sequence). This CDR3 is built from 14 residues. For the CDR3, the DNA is TGTTCCAGCAGCACGGGGACAGGGGGAGCGCCCCAGCATTTT. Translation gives CSSSTGTGGAPQHF.

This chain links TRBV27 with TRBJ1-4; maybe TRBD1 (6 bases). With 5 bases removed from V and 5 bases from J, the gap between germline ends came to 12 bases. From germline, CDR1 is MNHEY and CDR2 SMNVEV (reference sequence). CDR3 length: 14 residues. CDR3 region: CASSRTAPNEKLFF. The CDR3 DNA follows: TGTGCCAGCAGTCGGACAGCCCCAAATGAAAAACTGTTTTTT.

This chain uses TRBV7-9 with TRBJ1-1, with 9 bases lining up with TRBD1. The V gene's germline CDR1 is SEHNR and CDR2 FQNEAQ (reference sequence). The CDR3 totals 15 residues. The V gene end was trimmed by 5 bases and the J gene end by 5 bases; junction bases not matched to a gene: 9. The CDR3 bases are TGTGCCAGCAGCCCGATGCACAGGGGGCGAACTGAAGCTTTCTTT. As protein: CASSPMHRGRTEAFF.

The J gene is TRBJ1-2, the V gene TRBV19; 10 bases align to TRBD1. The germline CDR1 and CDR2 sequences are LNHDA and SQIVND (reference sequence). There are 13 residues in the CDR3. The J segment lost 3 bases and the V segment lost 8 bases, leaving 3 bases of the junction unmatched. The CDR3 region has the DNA TGTGCCAGTCGGGACAGGGGAGACTATGGCTACACCTTC. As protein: CASRDRGDYGYTF.

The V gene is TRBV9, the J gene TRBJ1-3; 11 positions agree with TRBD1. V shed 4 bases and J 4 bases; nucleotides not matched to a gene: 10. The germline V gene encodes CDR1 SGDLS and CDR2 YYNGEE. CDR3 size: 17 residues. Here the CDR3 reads CASSPSQDRGRGNTIYF. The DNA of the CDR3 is TGTGCCAGCAGCCCCAGTCAGGACAGGGGGCGAGGAAACACCATATATTTT.

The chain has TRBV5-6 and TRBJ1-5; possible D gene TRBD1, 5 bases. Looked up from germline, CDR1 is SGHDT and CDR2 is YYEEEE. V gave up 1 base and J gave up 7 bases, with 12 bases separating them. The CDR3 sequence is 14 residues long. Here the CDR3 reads CASSLNRLDQPQHF. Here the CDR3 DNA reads TGTGCCAGCAGCTTGAACAGGTTAGACCAGCCCCAGCATTTT.

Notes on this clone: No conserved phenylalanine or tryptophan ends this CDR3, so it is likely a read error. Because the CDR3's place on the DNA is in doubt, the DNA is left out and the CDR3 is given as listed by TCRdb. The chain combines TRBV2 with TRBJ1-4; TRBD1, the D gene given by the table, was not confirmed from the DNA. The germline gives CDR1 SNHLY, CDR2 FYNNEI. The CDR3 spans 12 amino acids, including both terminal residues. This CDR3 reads CASSRDDRARRV.

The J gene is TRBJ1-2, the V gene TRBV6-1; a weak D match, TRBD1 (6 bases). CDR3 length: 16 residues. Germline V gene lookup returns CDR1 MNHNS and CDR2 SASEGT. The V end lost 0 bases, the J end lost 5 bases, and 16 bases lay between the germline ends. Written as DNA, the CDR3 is TGTGCCAGCAGTGAAGCGCTTATGGGGGCCCAATATGGCTACACCTTC. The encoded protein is CASSEALMGAQYGYTF.

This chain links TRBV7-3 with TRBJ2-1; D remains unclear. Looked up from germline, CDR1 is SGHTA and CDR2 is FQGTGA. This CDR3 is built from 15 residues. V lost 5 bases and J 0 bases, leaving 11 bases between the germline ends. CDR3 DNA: TGTGCCAGCAGCCCCCGAGAAAGCTCCTACAATGAGCAGTTCTTC. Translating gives CASSPRESSYNEQFF.

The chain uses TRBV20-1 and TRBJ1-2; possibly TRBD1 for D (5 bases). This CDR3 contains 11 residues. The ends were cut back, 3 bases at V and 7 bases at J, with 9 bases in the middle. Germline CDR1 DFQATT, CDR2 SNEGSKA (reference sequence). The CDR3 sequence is CSARNGGGYTF. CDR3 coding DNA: TGCAGTGCTAGGAACGGGGGTGGCTACACCTTC.

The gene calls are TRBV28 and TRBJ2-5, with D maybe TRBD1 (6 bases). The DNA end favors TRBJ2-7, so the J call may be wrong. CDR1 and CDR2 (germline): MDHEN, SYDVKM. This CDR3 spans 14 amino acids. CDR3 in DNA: TGTGCCAGCAGTTTAAGAGGGACAATCTACGAGCAGTACTTC. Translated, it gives CASSLRGTIYEQYF.

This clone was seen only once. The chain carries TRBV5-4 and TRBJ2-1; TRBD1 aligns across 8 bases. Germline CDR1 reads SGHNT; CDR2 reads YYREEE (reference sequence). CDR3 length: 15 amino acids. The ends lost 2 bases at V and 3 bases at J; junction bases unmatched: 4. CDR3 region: CASSLDRGNYNEQFF. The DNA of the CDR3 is TGTGCCAGCAGCTTAGACAGGGGAAACTACAATGAGCAGTTCTTC. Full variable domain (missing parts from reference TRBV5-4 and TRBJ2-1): ETGVTQSPTHLIKTRGQQVTLRCSSQSGHNTVSWYQQALGQGPQFIFQYYREEENGRGNFPPRFSGLQFPNYSSELNVNALELDDSALYLCASSLDRGNYNEQFFGPGTRLTVL.

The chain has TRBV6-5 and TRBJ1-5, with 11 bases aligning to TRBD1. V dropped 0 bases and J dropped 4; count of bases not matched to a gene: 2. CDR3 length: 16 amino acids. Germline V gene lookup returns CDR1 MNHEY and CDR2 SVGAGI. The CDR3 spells CASSYSGTGGNQPQHF. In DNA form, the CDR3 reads TGTGCCAGCAGTTACTCCGGGACAGGGGGTAATCAGCCCCAGCATTTT.

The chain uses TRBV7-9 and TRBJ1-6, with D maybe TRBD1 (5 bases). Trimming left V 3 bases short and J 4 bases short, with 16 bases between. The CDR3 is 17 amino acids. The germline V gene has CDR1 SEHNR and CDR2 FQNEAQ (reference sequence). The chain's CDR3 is CASSFFRGEDYNSPLHF. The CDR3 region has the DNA TGTGCCAGCAGCTTCTTTAGGGGCGAAGATTATAATTCACCCCTCCACTTT.

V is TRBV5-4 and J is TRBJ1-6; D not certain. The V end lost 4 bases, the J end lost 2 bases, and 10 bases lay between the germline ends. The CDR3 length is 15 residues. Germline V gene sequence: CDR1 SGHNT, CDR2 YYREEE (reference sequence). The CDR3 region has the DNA TGTGCCAGCAGCGAACGGGGTGCCTATAATTCACCCCTCCACTTT. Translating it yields CASSERGAYNSPLHF.

CDR3 coding DNA: TGTGCCAGCAGCAGGGGACAGGGGGCCGGAGAGACCCAGTACTTC. Translation: CASSRGQGAGETQYF. V and J are TRBV7-9 and TRBJ2-5; 12 nucleotides line up with TRBD1. The germline V gene encodes CDR1 SEHNR and CDR2 FQNEAQ (reference sequence). The V and J ends lost 5 bases and 4 bases, in that order; junction bases with no gene match: 5. This CDR3 has 15 amino acids.

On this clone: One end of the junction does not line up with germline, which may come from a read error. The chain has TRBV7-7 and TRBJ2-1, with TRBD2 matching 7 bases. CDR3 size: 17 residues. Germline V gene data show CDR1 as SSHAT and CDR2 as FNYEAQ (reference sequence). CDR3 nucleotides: TGTGCTAGCAGCTTGCTCCCCGGGGGGAGCTCCTACAATGAGCAGTTCTTC. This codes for CASSLLPGGSSYNEQFF.

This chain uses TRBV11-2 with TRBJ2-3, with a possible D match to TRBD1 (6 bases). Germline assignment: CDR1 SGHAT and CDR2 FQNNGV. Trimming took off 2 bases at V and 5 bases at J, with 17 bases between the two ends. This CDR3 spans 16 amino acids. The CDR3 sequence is CASSLNPGAFIDTQYF. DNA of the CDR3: TGTGCCAGCAGCTTAAACCCAGGGGCTTTTATAGATACGCAGTATTTT.